This TCR beta chain is from a study of graft-versus-host responses after intestinal transplantation. The CDR3 runs 18 residues. CDR1 SGHVS and CDR2 FQNEAQ come from the germline V gene. The V segment lost 2 bases and the J segment 6 bases; nucleotides outside the gene matches: 12. Study-level results: HvG clone declines early post-transplant were associated with peak circulating GvH levels. Some GvH clones were seen earlier in gut or blood, suggesting intestinal origin.

Profiled with immunoSEQ multiplex PCR; TCRdb holds only in-frame clones, not every one. The table records 95,000 or so clones, approximately 92% of them present only once. Details on this clone: Its antigen remains unknown.

The clonotype comes from a human patient who received an intestinal transplant, so some T cells may come from the graft donor. The chain has TRBV7-8 and TRBJ2-3; 12 bases agree with TRBD2. The specimen was PBMCs, collected 453 days after intestinal transplant. CDR3 amino acids: CASSLLLLAGGTTDTQYF. The CDR3 region has the DNA TGTGCCAGCAGCTTACTCCTCCTAGCGGGGGGGACCACGGATACGCAGTATTTT.